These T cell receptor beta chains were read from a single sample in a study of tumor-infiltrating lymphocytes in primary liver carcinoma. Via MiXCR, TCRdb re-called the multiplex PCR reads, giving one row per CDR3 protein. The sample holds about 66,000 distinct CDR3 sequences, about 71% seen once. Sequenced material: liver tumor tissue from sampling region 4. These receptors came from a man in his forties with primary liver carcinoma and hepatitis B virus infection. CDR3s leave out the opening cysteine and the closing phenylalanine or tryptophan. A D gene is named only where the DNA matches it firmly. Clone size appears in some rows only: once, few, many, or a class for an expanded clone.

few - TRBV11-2 ASNLSRDLRSGNQPQH
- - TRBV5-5 ASSLGTYIDMQY
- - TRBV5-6 ACSFHGFNTEAF
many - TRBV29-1 SYRGGGELF
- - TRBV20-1 SAPRGQGSNQPQH
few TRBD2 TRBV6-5 ATLTSGLSYEQY
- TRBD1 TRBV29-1 SVEKSQGDTDYDYT
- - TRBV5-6 ASSEADRLDTQC
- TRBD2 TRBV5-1 TSSFDMDPGGGYEQY
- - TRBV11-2 SSNTDSDTRELF
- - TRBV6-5 ASGQLGNSPLH
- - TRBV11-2 ASSLAWLALGKKETQY
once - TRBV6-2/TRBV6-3 ASSYVGRVSVKQY
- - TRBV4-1 ACSLIEGSNQPQH
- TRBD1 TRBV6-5 AISTPTGVLTNEQF
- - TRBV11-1 PSSFDGLFSYEKY
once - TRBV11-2 ASSFLDEEF
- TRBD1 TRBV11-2 ASSRGRTGVFTEAF
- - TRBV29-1 SVGETTGNTIY
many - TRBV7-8 ASSLTRGANTGELF
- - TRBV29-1 SARDSHEQS
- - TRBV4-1 DSNHPLNTEAF
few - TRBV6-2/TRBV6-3 ASTGGAATNTGELF
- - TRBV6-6 ASCYADEQY
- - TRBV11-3 ASSTGTGEINEQF
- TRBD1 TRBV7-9 ASWTGPYEQY
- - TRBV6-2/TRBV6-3 ASKRIMSNQPQH
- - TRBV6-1 TRRAEGRRSEQF